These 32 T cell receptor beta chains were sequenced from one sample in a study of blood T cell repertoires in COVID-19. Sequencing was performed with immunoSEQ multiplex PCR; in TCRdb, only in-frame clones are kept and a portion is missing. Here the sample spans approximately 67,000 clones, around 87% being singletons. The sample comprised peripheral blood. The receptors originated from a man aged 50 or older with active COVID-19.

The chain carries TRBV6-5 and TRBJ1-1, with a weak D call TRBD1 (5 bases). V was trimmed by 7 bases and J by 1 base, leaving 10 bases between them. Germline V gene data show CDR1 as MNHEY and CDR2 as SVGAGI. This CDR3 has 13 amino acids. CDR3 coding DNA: TGTGCCAGCAACAGGTTTTCGAACACTGAAGCTTTCTTT. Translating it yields CASNRFSNTEAFF.

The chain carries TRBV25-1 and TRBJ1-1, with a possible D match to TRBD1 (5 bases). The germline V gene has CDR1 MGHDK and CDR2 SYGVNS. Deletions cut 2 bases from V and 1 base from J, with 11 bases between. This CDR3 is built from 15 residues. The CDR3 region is CASSEMGGWNTEAFF. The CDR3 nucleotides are TGTGCCAGCAGTGAAATGGGGGGTTGGAACACTGAAGCTTTCTTT. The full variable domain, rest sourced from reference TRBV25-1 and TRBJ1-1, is EADIYQTPRYLVIGTGKKITLECSQTMGHDKMYWYQQDPGMELHLIHYSYGVNSTEKGDLSSESTVSRIRTEHFPLTLESARPSHTSQYLCASSEMGGWNTEAFFGQGTRLTVV.

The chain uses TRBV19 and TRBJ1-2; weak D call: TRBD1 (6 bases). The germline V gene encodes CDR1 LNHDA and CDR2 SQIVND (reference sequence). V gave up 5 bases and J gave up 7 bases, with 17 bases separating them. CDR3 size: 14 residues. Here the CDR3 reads CASSLRTEQGGYTF. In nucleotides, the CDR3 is TGTGCCAGTAGTTTGAGGACAGAGCAGGGTGGCTACACCTTC.

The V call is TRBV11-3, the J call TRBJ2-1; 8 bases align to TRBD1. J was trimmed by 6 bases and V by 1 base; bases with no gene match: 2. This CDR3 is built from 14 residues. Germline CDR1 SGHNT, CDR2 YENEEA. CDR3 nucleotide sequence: TGTGCCAGCAGCTTAGGGACAGGGAGCAATGAGCAGTTCTTC. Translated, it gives CASSLGTGSNEQFF.

CDR3 nucleotides: TGTGCCAGCAGTTACCTTGGCAATCAGCCCCAGCATTTT. Protein product: CASSYLGNQPQHF. The chain uses TRBV6-2 or TRBV6-3 and TRBJ1-5, with D unclear. The germline CDR1 and CDR2 sequences are MNHEY and SVGEGT. The CDR3 runs to 13 residues. V shed 2 bases and J shed 2 bases, with 4 bases lying between them.

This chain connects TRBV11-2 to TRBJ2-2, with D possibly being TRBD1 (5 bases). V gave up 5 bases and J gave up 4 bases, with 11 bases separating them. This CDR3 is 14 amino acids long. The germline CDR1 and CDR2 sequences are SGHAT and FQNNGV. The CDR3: CASSLGQTTGELFF. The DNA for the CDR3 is TGTGCCAGCAGCCTCGGACAAACCACCGGGGAGCTGTTTTTT.

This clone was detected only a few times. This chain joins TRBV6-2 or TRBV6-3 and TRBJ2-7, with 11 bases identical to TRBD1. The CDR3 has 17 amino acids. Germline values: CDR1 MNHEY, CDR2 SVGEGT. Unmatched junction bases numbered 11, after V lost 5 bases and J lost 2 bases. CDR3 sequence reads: CASSADRDRGNAYEQYF. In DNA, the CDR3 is TGTGCCAGCAGTGCGGACCGGGACAGGGGGAACGCCTACGAGCAGTACTTC.

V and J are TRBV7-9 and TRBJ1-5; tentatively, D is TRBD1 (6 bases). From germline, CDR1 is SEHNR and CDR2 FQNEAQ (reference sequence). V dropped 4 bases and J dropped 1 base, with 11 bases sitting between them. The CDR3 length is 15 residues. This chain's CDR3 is CASSSAGASNQPQHF. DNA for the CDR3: TGTGCCAGCAGCTCGGCAGGGGCGAGCAATCAGCCCCAGCATTTT.

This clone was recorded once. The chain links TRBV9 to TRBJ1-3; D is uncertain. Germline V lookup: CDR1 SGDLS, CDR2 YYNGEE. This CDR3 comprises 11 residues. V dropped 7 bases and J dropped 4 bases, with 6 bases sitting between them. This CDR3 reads CASQTGNTIYF. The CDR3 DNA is TGTGCCAGCCAGACAGGAAACACCATATATTTT.

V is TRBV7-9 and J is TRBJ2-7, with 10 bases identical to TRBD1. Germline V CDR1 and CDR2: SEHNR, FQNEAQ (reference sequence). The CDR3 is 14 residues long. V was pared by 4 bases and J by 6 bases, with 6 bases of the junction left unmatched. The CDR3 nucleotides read TGTGCCAGCAGCTCAACAGGACAGGGGGGCGAGCAGTACTTC. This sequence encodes CASSSTGQGGEQYF.

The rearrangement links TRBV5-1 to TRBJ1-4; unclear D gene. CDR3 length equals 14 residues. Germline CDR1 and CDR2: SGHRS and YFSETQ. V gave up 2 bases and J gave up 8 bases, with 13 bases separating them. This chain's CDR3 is CASSFAGSGEKLFF. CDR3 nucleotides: TGCGCCAGCAGCTTTGCGGGGAGCGGCGAAAAACTGTTTTTT.

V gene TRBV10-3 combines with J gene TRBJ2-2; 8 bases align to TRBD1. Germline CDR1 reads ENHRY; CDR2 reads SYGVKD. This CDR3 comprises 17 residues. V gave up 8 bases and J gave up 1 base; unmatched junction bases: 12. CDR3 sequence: CAIRRAQGAQNTGELFF. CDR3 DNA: TGTGCCATCCGACGGGCCCAGGGGGCGCAGAACACCGGGGAGCTGTTTTTT.

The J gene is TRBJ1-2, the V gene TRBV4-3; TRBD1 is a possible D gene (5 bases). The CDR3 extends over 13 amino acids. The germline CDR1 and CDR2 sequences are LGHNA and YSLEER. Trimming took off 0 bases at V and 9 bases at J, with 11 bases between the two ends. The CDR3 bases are TGCGCCAGCAGCCAAGATCCCCAGGGTAGCTACACCTTC. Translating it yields CASSQDPQGSYTF.

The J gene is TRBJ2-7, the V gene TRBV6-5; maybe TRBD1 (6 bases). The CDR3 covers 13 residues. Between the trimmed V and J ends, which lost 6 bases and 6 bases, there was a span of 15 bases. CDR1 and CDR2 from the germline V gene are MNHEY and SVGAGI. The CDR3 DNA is TGTGCCAGCAGAGGGCGGCAGGGGACCGAGCAGTACTTC. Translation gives CASRGRQGTEQYF.

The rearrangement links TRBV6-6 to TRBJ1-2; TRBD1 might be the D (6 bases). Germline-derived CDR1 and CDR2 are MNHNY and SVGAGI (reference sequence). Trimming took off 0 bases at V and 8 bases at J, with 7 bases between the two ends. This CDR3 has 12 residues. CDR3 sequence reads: CASSYSQGGYTF. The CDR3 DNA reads TGTGCCAGCAGTTACTCCCAGGGGGGCTACACCTTC.

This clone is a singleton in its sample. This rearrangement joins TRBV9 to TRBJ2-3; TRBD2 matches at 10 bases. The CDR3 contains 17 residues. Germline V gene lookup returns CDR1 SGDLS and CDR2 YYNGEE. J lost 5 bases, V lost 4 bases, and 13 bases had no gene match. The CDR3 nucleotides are TGTGCCAGCAGCCTCCCCTTAGCGGGAGGAGGGTTAGATACGCAGTATTTT. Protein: CASSLPLAGGGLDTQYF. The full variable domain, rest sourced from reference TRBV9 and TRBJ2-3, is DSGVTQTPKHLITATGQRVTLRCSPRSGDLSVYWYQQSLDQGLQFLIQYYNGEERAKGNILERFSAQQFPDLHSELNLSSLELGDSALYFCASSLPLAGGGLDTQYFGPGTRLTVL.

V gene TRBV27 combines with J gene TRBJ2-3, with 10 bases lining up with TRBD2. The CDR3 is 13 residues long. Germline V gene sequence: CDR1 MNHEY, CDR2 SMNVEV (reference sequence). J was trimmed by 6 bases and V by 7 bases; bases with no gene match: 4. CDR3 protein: CASNLAGADTQYF. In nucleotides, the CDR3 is TGTGCCAGCAATCTAGCGGGAGCTGATACGCAGTATTTT.

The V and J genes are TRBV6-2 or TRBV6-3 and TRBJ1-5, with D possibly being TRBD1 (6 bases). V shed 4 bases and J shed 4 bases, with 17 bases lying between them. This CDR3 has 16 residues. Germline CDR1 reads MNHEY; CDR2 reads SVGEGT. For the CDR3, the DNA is TGTGCCAGCAGTTTCGCAACCGGGACACAGAATCAGCCCCAGCATTTT. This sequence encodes CASSFATGTQNQPQHF.

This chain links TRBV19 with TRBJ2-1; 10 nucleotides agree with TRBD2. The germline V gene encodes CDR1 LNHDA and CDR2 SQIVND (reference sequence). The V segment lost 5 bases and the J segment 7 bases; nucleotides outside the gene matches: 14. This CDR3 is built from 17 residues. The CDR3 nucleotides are TGTGCCAGTAGTCCCCCGGGACTAGCGTTACGCGGGAATGAGCAGTTCTTC. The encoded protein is CASSPPGLALRGNEQFF.

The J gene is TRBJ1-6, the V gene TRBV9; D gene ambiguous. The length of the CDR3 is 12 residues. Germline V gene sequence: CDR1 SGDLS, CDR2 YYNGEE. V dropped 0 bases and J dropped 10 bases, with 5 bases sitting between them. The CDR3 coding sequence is TGTGCCAGCAGCGTAGGTTCGTCACCCCTCCACTTT. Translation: CASSVGSSPLHF.

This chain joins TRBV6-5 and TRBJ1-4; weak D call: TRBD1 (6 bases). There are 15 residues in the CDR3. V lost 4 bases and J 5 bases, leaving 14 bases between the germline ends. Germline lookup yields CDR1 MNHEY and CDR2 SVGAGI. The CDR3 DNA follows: TGTGCCAGCAGTTCCTTACAGGGCCAGAATGAAAAACTGTTTTTT. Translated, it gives CASSSLQGQNEKLFF.

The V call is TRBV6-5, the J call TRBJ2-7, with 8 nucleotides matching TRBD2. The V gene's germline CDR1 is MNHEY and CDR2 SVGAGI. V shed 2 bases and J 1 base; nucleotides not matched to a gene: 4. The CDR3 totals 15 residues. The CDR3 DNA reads TGTGCCAGCAGTTACGCGGGAGGTCGATCCTACGAGCAGTACTTC. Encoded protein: CASSYAGGRSYEQYF.

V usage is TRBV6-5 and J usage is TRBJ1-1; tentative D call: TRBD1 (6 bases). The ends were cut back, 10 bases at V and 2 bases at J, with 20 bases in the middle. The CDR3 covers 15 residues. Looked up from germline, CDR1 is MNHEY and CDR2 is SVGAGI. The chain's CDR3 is CATIRRGTQNTEAFF. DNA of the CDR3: TGTGCCACTATTCGGCGAGGGACACAAAACACTGAAGCTTTCTTT.

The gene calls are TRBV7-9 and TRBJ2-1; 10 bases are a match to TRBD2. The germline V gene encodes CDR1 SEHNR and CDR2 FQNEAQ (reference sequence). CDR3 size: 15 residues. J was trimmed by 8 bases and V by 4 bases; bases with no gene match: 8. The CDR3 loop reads CASSYEGLAIYEQFF. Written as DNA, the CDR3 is TGTGCCAGCAGCTATGAGGGACTAGCGATATATGAGCAGTTCTTC.

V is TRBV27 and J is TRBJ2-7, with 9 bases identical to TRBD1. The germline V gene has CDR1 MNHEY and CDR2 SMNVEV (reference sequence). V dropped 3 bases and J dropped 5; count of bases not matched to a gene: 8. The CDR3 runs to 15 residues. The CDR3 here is CASSFRTGEKNEQYF. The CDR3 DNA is TGTGCCAGCAGTTTTAGGACAGGGGAAAAGAACGAGCAGTACTTC.

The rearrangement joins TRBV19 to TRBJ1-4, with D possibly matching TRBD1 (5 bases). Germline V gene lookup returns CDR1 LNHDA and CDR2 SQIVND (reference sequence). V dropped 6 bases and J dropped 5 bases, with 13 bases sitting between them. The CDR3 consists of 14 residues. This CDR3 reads CASSWGRWNEKLFF. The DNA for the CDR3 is TGTGCCAGTAGCTGGGGCAGGTGGAATGAAAAACTGTTTTTT.

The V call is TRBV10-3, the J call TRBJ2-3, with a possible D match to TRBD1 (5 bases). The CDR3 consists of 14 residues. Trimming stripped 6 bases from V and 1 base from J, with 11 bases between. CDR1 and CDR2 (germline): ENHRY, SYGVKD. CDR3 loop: CAISSGRGTDTQYF. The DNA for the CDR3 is TGTGCCATCAGCTCAGGGCGAGGCACAGATACGCAGTATTTT.

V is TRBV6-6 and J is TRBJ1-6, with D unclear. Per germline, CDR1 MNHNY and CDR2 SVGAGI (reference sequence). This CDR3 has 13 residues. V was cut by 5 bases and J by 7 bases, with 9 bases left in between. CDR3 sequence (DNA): TGTGCCAGCAGTAGAGTCGAGAATTCACCCCTCCACTTT. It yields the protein CASSRVENSPLHF.

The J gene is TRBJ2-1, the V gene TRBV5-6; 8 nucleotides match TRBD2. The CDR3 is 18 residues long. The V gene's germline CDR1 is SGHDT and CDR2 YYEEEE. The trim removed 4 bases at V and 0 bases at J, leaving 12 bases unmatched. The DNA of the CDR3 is TGTGCCAGCAGCCGGTCGGGGGGGTTTATTAGCTCCTACAATGAGCAGTTCTTC. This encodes CASSRSGGFISSYNEQFF.

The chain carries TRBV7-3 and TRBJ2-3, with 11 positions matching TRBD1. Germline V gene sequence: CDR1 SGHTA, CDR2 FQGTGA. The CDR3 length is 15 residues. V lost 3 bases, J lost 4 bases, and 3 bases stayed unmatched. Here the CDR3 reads CASSFGQGAADTQYF. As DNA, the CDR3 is TGTGCCAGCAGCTTCGGACAGGGGGCCGCAGATACGCAGTATTTT.

This CDR3 is CATSDPGQNQPQHF. The CDR3 nucleotides are TGTGCCACCAGTGACCCCGGACAGAATCAGCCCCAGCATTTT. The chain employs TRBV24-1 and TRBJ1-5, with a tentative D call TRBD1 (6 bases). Trimming took 4 bases from V and 4 from J, leaving 10 bases between them. This CDR3 spans 14 amino acids. The V gene's germline CDR1 is KGHDR and CDR2 SFDVKD.

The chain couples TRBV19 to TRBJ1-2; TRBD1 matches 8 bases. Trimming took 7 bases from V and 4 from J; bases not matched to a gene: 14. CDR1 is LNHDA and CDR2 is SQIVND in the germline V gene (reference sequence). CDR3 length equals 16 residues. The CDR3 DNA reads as TGTGCCAGTAACGCTGGACAGGGTTTTGATGGCTATGGCTACACCTTC. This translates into CASNAGQGFDGYGYTF.